The 16 T cell receptor beta chains listed next were all sequenced from one sample in a study of regulatory T cells in long-lasting Graves disease. According to the study, TCR beta libraries were built with iRepertoire HTBI primers and CDR3-region Arm-PCR. From the multiplex PCR reads, TCRdb called clonotypes with MiXCR, one entry per CDR3 protein. Of hundreds of thousands of distinct CDR3 sequences in the sample, 16% are singletons; the top ten hold about 20%. Time point meaning: newly diagnosed GD, antithyroid drugs for less than 3 months. PBMC-derived RNA was used for the TCR library. The data were also submitted as part of a second study, on T cells in Graves' hyperthyroidism and ophthalmopathy.

Material: peripheral blood mononuclear cells (PBMCs), obtained at new diagnosis, from a patient treated with antithyroid drugs. These receptors all stem from a woman in her 30s with Graves disease.

This clonotype was observed a handful of times. The chain employs TRBV3-1 and TRBJ1-6; no definite D call. The germline CDR1 and CDR2 sequences are LGHDT and YNNKEL (reference sequence). V lost 0 bases and J 7 bases, leaving 10 bases between the germline ends. The CDR3 spans 15 residues. DNA for the CDR3: TGTGCCAGCAGCCAAGATCTGGTCGAGAATTCACCCCTCCACTTT. It specifies CASSQDLVENSPLHF. Combining the CDR3 with reference TRBV3-1 and TRBJ1-6 gives the whole variable domain DTAVSQTPKYLVTQMGNDKSIKCEQNLGHDTMYWYKQDSKKFLKIMFSYNNKELIINETVPNRFSPKSPDKAHLNLHINSLELGDSAVYFCASSQDLVENSPLHFGNGTRLTVT.

The gene calls are TRBV7-2 and TRBJ1-1; weak D call: TRBD1 (6 bases). The CDR3 is 17 residues long. Germline V gene lookup returns CDR1 SGHTA and CDR2 FQGNSA. Trimming stripped 5 bases from V and 0 bases from J, with 19 bases between. Here the CDR3 reads CASSQSRSGAMNTEAFF. In nucleotides, the CDR3 is TGTGCCAGCAGCCAAAGTCGGTCAGGGGCGATGAACACTGAAGCTTTCTTT.

This clonotype was found a few times. This rearrangement joins TRBV29-1 to TRBJ1-1, with unresolved D. The CDR3 length is 12 residues. Trimming shortened V by 0 bases and J by 4 bases, and 6 bases separated the two germline ends. Germline CDR1 reads SQVTM; CDR2 reads ANQGSEA. CDR3 coding DNA: TGCAGCGTTGAAGATGGCGGCACTGAAGCTTTCTTT. Amino acid sequence: CSVEDGGTEAFF.

In its sample, this clonotype was seen many times. This chain joins TRBV7-9 and TRBJ1-1; D is possibly TRBD1 (6 bases). CDR1 is SEHNR and CDR2 is FQNEAQ in the germline V gene (reference sequence). This CDR3 spans 16 amino acids. The germline V and J ends were trimmed by 1 base and 12 bases, with 24 bases remaining between them. CDR3 residues: CASSLGGTGSRTVTFF. The CDR3 DNA follows: TGTGCCAGCAGCTTAGGGGGAACAGGGTCCCGGACGGTAACTTTCTTT.

This clonotype has only a few counts. The chain employs TRBV11-2 and TRBJ2-1; unclear D gene. This CDR3 contains 13 residues. Trimming took off 1 base at V and 5 bases at J, with 6 bases between the two ends. Germline assignment: CDR1 SGHAT and CDR2 FQNNGV. CDR3 protein: CASSLVPNNEQFF. The CDR3 coding sequence is TGTGCCAGCAGCTTAGTCCCCAACAATGAGCAGTTCTTC.

V is TRBV9 and J is TRBJ2-3; 9 bases fit TRBD2. CDR3 length: 18 amino acids. CDR1 and CDR2 from the germline V gene are SGDLS and YYNGEE. V gave up 0 bases and J gave up 1 base; unmatched junction bases: 9. This CDR3 is CASSVGIGGGVGTDTQYF. The CDR3 coding sequence is TGTGCCAGCAGCGTAGGGATAGGCGGGGGGGTCGGCACAGATACGCAGTATTTT.

The V and J genes are TRBV27 and TRBJ2-5; D unclear. From germline, CDR1 is MNHEY and CDR2 SMNVEV (reference sequence). Trimming cost V 2 bases and J 5 bases, with 6 bases left between them. This CDR3 has 12 residues. The CDR3 sequence: CASSLNGETQYF. Here the CDR3 DNA reads TGTGCCAGCAGTTTAAATGGGGAGACCCAGTACTTC.

This chain's CDR3 is CASSVIVDTSYNEQFF. Here the CDR3 DNA reads TGTGCCAGCAGCGTAATAGTGGATACGTCCTACAATGAGCAGTTCTTC. The chain recombines TRBV9 with TRBJ2-1; no definite D call. The CDR3 consists of 16 residues. CDR1 is SGDLS, CDR2 YYNGEE, per germline. V lost 1 base and J lost 1, with 12 bases in between.

The V call is TRBV18, the J call TRBJ2-2; 7 nucleotides line up with TRBD2. The CDR3 runs to 15 residues. Germline V lookup: CDR1 KGHSH, CDR2 LQKENI. Trimming took 0 bases from V and 6 from J; bases not matched to a gene: 4. CDR3 sequence (DNA): TGTGCCAGCTCACCACCGGGAGGGGCCGCCGGGGAGCTGTTTTTT. Translation gives CASSPPGGAAGELFF.

This clonotype came up many times. V is TRBV27 and J is TRBJ2-3, with 8 bases lining up with TRBD2. Germline V gene lookup returns CDR1 MNHEY and CDR2 SMNVEV (reference sequence). V dropped 6 bases and J dropped 0; count of bases not matched to a gene: 5. This CDR3 is built from 15 residues. DNA for the CDR3: TGTGCCAGCAGGGTACTAGCGGCTAGCACAGATACGCAGTATTTT. Protein: CASRVLAASTDTQYF.

This clonotype was seen only once. V and J are TRBV7-9 and TRBJ2-1; perhaps TRBD2 as D (5 bases). The germline gives CDR1 SEHNR, CDR2 FQNEAQ (reference sequence). V dropped 5 bases and J dropped 6 bases, with 14 bases sitting between them. The CDR3 is 14 amino acids. CDR3 in DNA: TGTGCCAGCAGCACACGGACGGGAACCAATGAGCAGTTCTTC. Translation gives CASSTRTGTNEQFF.

This clonotype was picked up a small number of times. The V call is TRBV6-1, the J call TRBJ2-2; 9 bases are a match to TRBD1. Germline CDR1 reads MNHNS; CDR2 reads SASEGT. With 7 bases clipped from V and 5 bases from J, the junction kept 5 bases outside the gene matches. The CDR3 runs to 14 residues. In nucleotides, the CDR3 is TGTGCCAGCATACAGGGGGCGATAACCGGGGAGCTGTTTTTT. Residues: CASIQGAITGELFF.

The rearrangement joins TRBV5-1 to TRBJ2-3; no clear D. V was shortened by 0 bases and J by 3 bases, with 11 bases between the two germline ends. The CDR3 is 15 amino acids. The germline CDR1 and CDR2 sequences are SGHRS and YFSETQ. This CDR3 reads CASSLDSTVTDTQYF. DNA for the CDR3: TGCGCCAGCAGCTTGGACAGCACTGTGACAGATACGCAGTATTTT.

The chain recombines TRBV19 with TRBJ1-6, with 8 positions matching TRBD1. CDR1 is LNHDA and CDR2 is SQIVND in the germline V gene (reference sequence). This CDR3 is built from 17 residues. V lost 4 bases to trimming and J lost 7 bases; unmatched junction nucleotides: 12. CDR3 loop: CASSTQRRDRKNSPLHF. CDR3 in DNA: TGTGCCAGTAGTACTCAACGGCGGGACAGGAAAAATTCACCCCTCCACTTT.

This chain links TRBV20-1 with TRBJ1-2; D is unresolved. The CDR3 extends over 15 amino acids. The V end was cut by 3 bases, the J end by 7 bases, with 21 bases between. The V gene's germline CDR1 is DFQATT and CDR2 SNEGSKA (reference sequence). Here the CDR3 reads CSASRLSGPNLGYTF. CDR3 bases: TGCAGTGCTAGTAGGTTGTCTGGGCCCAACCTTGGCTACACCTTC.

Turning to this clonotype: A single base separates this from a much larger clone, so it may be a read error. The V call is TRBV11-1, the J call TRBJ1-2, with D possibly TRBD1 on 6 matching bases. CDR1 is SGHAT and CDR2 is FQDESV in the germline V gene (reference sequence). The CDR3 extends over 15 amino acids. The DNA for the CDR3 is TGTGCCAGCAGCTTGGCCGTGGACAGTAACTATGGCTGCACCTTC. Protein product: CASSLAVDSNYGCTF. Looking up the rest from reference TRBV11-1 and TRBJ1-2 gives the full variable domain: EAEVAQSPRYKITEKSQAVAFWCDPISGHATLYWYRQILGQGPELLVQFQDESVVDDSQLPKDRFSAERLKGVDSTLKIQPAELGDSAMYLCASSLAVDSNYGCTFGSGTRLTVV.